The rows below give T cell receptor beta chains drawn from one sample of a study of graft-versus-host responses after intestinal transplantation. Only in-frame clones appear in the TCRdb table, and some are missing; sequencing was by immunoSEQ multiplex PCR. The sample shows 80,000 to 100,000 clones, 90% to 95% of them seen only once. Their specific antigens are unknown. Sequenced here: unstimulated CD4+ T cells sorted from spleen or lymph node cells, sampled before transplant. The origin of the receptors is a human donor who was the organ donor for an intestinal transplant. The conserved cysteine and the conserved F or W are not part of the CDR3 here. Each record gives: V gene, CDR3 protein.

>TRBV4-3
ASSQDAAGAQY
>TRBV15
ATTRNIGDYEQY
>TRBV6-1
ASSEFAGVPSTDTQY
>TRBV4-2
ASSQVVRVGNEQF
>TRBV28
ASSLTGSSYEQY
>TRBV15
ATSRGRTENTEAF
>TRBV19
ASLGQGRYT
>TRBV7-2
ASSPRTGRFTLQF
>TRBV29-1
SVVQGAGVNEQF
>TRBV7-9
ASSFGVVVYEQY